This T cell receptor beta chain was recorded in a study of shared clonotypes between healthy human individuals. Samples underwent the assay at deep level. How the authors handled the data: Without quality scores, immunoSEQ junctional reads could not be filtered like full-length reads. Assay: immunoSEQ multiplex PCR; the TCRdb copy retains only in-frame clones and omits some. The DNA was the basis for D and trimming; V, J and clone size are from that table. Counted here are about 1 million clones, about 70% occurring once; the ten biggest clones make up over 1.3%. Looked up from germline, CDR1 is WNHNN and CDR2 is SYGVQD (reference sequence). Trimming took 3 bases from V and 7 from J; bases not matched to a gene: 9. CDR3 size: 15 residues. Healthy and HIV-negative, the adult donors had no recent acute infections or vaccinations.

The gene calls are TRBV10-1 and TRBJ2-3; 8 nucleotides agree with TRBD2. Sequencing was done on a sample of memory CD4+ T cells sorted from blood. Sample subset: CD45RA-negative fraction. The clonotype was recovered from a man aged 18 to 30 in good health. The DNA for the CDR3 is TGCGCCAGCAGTGAAGGAGCGGGGGCCTCCAATACGCAGTATTTT. The encoded protein is CASSEGAGASNTQYF.